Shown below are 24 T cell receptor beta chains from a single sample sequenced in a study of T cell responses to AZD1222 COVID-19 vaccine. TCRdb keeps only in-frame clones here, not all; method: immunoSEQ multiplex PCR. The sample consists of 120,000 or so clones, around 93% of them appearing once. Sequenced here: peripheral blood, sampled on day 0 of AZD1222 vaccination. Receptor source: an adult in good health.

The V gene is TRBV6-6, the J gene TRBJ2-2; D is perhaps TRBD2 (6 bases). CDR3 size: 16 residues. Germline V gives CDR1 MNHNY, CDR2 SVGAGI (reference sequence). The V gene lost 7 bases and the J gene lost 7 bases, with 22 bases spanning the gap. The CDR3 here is CASTGRDSDHGGELFF. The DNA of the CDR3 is TGTGCCAGCACCGGTAGGGACTCCGACCACGGCGGGGAGCTGTTTTTT.

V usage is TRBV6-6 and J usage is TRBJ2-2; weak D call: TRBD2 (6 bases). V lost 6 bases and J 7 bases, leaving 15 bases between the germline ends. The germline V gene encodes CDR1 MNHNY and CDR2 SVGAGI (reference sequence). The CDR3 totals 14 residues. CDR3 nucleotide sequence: TGTGCCAGCAGGTTTACGGGAGCGGTCGGGGAGCTGTTTTTT. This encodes CASRFTGAVGELFF.

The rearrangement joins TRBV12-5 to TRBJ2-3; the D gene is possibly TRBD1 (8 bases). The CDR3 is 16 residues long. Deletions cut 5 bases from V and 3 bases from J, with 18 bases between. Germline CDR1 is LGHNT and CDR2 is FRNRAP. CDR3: CASGPLTGEGTDTQYF. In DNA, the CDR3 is TGTGCTAGTGGTCCACTGACAGGGGAGGGGACAGATACGCAGTATTTT.

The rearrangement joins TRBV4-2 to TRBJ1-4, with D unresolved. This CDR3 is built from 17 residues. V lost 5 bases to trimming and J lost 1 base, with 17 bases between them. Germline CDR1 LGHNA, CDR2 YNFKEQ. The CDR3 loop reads CASSSSPVVGTNEKLFF. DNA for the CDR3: TGTGCCAGCAGCTCATCACCAGTTGTAGGAACTAATGAAAAACTGTTTTTT.

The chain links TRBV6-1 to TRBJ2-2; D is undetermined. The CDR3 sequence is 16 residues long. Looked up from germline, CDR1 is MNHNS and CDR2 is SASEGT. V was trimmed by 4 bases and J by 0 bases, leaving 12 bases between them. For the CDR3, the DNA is TGTGCCAGCAGTGCTTGGGAAGTATCGAACACCGGGGAGCTGTTTTTT. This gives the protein CASSAWEVSNTGELFF.

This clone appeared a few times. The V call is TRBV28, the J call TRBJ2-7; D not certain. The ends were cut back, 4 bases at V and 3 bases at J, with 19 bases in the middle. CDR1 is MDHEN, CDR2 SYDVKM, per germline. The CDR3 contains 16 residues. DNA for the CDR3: TGTGCCAGCAGTTCGTTCCGGAAGAGTTCATACTACGAGCAGTACTTC. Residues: CASSSFRKSSYYEQYF.

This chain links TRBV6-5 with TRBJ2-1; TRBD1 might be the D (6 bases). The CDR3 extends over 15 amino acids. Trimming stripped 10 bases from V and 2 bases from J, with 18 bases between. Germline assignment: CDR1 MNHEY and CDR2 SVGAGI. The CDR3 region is CATRRRRDTYNEQFF. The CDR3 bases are TGTGCCACCAGAAGACGACGGGACACCTACAATGAGCAGTTCTTC.

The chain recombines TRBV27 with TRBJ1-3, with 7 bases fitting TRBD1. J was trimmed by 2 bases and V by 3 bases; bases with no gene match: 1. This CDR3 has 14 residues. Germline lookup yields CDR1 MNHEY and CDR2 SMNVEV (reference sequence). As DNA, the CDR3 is TGTGCCAGCAGTTTGAGGGGGCCTGGAAACACCATATATTTT. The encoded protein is CASSLRGPGNTIYF.

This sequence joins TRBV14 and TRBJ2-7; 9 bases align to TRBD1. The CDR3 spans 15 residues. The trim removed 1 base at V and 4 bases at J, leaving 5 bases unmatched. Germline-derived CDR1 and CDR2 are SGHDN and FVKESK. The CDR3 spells CASSQGQGGTYEQYF. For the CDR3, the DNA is TGTGCCAGCAGCCAAGGACAGGGGGGGACTTACGAGCAGTACTTC.

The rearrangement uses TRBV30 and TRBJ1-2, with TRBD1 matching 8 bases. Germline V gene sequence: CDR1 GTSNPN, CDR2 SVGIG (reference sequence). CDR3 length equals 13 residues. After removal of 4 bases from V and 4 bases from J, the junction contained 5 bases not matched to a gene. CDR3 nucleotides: TGTGCCTGGAATAGACAGGGGACCTATGGCTACACCTTC. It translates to CAWNRQGTYGYTF.

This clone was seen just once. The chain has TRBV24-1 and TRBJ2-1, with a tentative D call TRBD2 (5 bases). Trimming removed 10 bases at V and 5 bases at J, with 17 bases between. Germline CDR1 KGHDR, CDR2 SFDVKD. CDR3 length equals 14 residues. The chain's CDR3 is CATFVEAEDNEQFF. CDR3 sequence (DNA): TGTGCCACATTTGTCGAAGCGGAGGACAATGAGCAGTTCTTC.

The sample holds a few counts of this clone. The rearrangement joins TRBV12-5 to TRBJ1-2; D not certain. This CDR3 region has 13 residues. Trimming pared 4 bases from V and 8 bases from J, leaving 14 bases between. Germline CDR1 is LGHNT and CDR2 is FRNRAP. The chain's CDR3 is CASGSSLGRGYTF. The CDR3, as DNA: TGTGCTAGTGGTTCCAGCCTCGGGCGAGGCTACACCTTC.

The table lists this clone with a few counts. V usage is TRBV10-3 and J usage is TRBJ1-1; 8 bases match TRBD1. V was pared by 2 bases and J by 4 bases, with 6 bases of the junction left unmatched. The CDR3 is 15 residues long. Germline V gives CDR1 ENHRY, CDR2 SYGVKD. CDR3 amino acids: CAISERAGGFTEAFF. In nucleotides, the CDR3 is TGTGCCATCAGTGAGAGGGCAGGGGGCTTCACTGAAGCTTTCTTT.

DNA of the CDR3: TGTGCCAGTAGTGTGACAGGGGTGAGGGCGGCTTTCTTT. Amino acid sequence: CASSVTGVRAAFF. V and J are TRBV19 and TRBJ1-1; TRBD1 agrees at 8 bases. The germline V gene has CDR1 LNHDA and CDR2 SQIVND (reference sequence). Trimming removed 5 bases from V and 11 bases from J; junction bases left unmatched: 10. The CDR3 loop spans 13 amino acids.

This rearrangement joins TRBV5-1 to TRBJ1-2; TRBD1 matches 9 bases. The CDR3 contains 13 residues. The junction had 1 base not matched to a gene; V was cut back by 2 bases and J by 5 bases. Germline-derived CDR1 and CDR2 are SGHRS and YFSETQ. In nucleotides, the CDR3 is TGCGCCAGCAGCTTAGACAGGGGGTATGGCTACACCTTC. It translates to CASSLDRGYGYTF.

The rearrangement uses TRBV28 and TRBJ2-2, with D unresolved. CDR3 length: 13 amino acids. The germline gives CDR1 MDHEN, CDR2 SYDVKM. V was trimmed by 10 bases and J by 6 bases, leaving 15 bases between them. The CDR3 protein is CATSPGWAGELFF. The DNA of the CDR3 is TGTGCCACCTCCCCCGGGTGGGCCGGGGAGCTGTTTTTT.

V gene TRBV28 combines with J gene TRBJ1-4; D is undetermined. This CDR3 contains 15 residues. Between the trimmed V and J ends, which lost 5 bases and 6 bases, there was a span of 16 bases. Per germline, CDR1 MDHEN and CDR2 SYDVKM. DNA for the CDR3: TGTGCCAGCAGTCGGATCGGGTTCGGGGATGAAAAACTGTTTTTT. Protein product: CASSRIGFGDEKLFF.

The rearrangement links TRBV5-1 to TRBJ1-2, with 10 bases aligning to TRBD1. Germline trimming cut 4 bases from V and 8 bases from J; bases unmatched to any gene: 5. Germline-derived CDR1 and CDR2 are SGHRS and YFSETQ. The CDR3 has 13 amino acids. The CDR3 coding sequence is TGCGCCAGCAGCGATGGGACAGGGGTCGGCTACACCTTC. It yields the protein CASSDGTGVGYTF.

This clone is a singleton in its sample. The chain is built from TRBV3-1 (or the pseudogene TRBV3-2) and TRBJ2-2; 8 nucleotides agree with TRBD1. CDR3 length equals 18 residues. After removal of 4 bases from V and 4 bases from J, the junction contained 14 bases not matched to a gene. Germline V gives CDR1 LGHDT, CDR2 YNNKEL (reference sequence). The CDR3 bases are TGTGCCAGCAGCCCGGGGTGGTCGACAGGGGCGACCACCGGGGAGCTGTTTTTT. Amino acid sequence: CASSPGWSTGATTGELFF.

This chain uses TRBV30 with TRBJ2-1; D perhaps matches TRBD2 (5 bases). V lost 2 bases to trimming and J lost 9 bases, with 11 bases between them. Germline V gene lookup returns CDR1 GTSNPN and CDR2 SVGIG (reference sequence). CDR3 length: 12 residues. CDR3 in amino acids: CAWSPRRGEQFF. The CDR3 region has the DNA TGTGCCTGGAGTCCCCGTCGGGGTGAGCAGTTCTTC.

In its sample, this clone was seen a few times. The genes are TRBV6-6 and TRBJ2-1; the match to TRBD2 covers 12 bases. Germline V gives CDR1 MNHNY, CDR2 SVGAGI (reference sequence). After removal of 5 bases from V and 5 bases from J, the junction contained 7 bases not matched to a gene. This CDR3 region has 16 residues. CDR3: CASSTATSGRDNEQFF. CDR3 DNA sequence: TGTGCCAGCAGTACCGCGACTAGCGGGAGAGACAATGAGCAGTTCTTC.

The CDR3 sequence: CASSTSGSNTEAFF. In DNA, the CDR3 is TGCGCCAGCAGCACTTCGGGGTCGAACACTGAAGCTTTCTTT. The chain is built from TRBV5-1 and TRBJ1-1; D gene ambiguous. V lost 4 bases, J lost 1 base, and 11 bases lay in between. This CDR3 has 14 residues. CDR1 SGHRS and CDR2 YFSETQ come from the germline V gene.

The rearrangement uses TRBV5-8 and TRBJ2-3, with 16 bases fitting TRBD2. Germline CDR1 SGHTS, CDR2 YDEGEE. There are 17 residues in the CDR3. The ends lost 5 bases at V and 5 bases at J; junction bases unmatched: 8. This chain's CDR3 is CASSFGTSGRVKDTQYF. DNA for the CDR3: TGTGCCAGCAGTTTCGGGACTAGCGGGAGGGTGAAAGATACGCAGTATTTT.

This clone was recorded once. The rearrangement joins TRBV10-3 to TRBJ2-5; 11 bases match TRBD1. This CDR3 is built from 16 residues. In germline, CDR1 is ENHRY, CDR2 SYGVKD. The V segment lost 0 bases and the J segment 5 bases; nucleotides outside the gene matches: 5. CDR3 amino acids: CAISESGQGAGETQYF. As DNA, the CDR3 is TGTGCCATCAGTGAGTCTGGACAGGGGGCCGGGGAGACCCAGTACTTC.